Shown below are 23 T cell receptor beta chains from a single sample sequenced in a study of regulatory T cells in long-lasting Graves disease. Construction of TCR beta libraries relied on iRepertoire HTBI primers and on Arm-PCR targeting CDR3 regions. One entry per CDR3 protein results from TCRdb running MiXCR on the multiplex PCR reads. The table records 300,000 to 450,000 distinct CDR3 sequences, 15% to 18% of them present only once. Time point: newly diagnosed GD, antithyroid drugs for less than 3 months. The TCR library was made from RNA that had been extracted from PBMCs in TRIzol. The specimen comprised peripheral blood mononuclear cells (PBMCs), sampled at new diagnosis, from a patient treated with antithyroid drugs. Source of these receptors: a female donor with Graves disease.

This clonotype was observed a few times. The V gene is TRBV4-1, the J gene TRBJ2-1; unclear D gene. The CDR3 sequence is 16 residues long. Germline CDR1 reads MGHRA; CDR2 reads YSYEKL. Trimming removed 2 bases at V and 2 bases at J, with 13 bases between. CDR3 in amino acids: CASSQRVEGTYNEQFF. In nucleotides, the CDR3 is TGCGCCAGCAGCCAACGGGTGGAAGGAACCTACAATGAGCAGTTCTTC.

The sample holds a few counts of this clonotype. The chain is built from TRBV6-1 and TRBJ2-3, with 9 positions matching TRBD2. The CDR3 has 13 residues. J lost 3 bases, V lost 8 bases, and 3 bases had no gene match. Germline CDR1 MNHNS, CDR2 SASEGT. The CDR3: CASAGGLTDTQYF. The CDR3 region has the DNA TGTGCCAGCGCGGGAGGGCTTACAGATACGCAGTATTTT.

This chain joins TRBV4-1 and TRBJ1-2; the match to TRBD1 covers 9 bases. The CDR3 spans 14 residues. CDR1 MGHRA and CDR2 YSYEKL come from the germline V gene. Trimming took 10 bases from V and 2 from J; bases not matched to a gene: 8. The CDR3: CATLGQGSNYGYTF. Written as DNA, the CDR3 is TGCGCCACCCTGGGACAGGGTTCCAACTATGGCTACACCTTC.

The V call is TRBV5-5, the J call TRBJ2-5; 7 nucleotides match TRBD2. Germline lookup yields CDR1 SGHKS and CDR2 YYEKEE (reference sequence). CDR3 length equals 17 residues. With V trimmed by 0 bases and J by 2 bases, 10 bases remained unmatched. CDR3 nucleotides: TGTGCCAGCAGCTTGGCGGCTAGCGGTCAACTACAAGAGACCCAGTACTTC. This sequence encodes CASSLAASGQLQETQYF.

The table lists this clonotype with a few counts. V usage is TRBV20-1 and J usage is TRBJ2-5; 7 bases are a match to TRBD1. The CDR3 totals 13 residues. The V gene's germline CDR1 is DFQATT and CDR2 SNEGSKA (reference sequence). Germline trimming cut 5 bases from V and 0 bases from J; bases unmatched to any gene: 3. The CDR3 reads CSALTGNQETQYF. The CDR3 nucleotides read TGCAGTGCTCTGACAGGGAACCAAGAGACCCAGTACTTC.

This clonotype has at least ten counts. The V call is TRBV7-9, the J call TRBJ2-1; 7 nucleotides align to TRBD2. V lost 3 bases and J lost 10; bases outside the gene matches: 9. The CDR3 loop spans 14 amino acids. From germline, CDR1 is SEHNR and CDR2 FQNEAQ (reference sequence). The CDR3 DNA reads TGTGCCAGCAGCTTGCGGGGGACGCTCCGGGAGCAGTTCTTC. It translates to CASSLRGTLREQFF.

There are many counts of this clonotype. The V call is TRBV27, the J call TRBJ1-2; a weak D match, TRBD1 (5 bases). This CDR3 is 15 amino acids long. Germline V CDR1 and CDR2: MNHEY, SMNVEV (reference sequence). Trimming stripped 6 bases from V and 4 bases from J, with 18 bases between. The CDR3 region is CASSPGPHLFYGYTF. Written as DNA, the CDR3 is TGTGCCAGCAGCCCGGGACCGCACCTCTTCTATGGCTACACCTTC.

This clonotype was seen ten or more times. V usage is TRBV28 and J usage is TRBJ1-1; possibly TRBD1 for D (5 bases). Trimming pared 7 bases from V and 0 bases from J, leaving 15 bases between. Germline loops: CDR1 MDHEN, CDR2 SYDVKM. This CDR3 has 15 amino acids. DNA of the CDR3: TGTGCCAGCACTCAAGAGGGGAAAATGAACACTGAAGCTTTCTTT. It encodes CASTQEGKMNTEAFF.

This clonotype was seen a handful of times. This sequence joins TRBV16 and TRBJ2-2; D remains ambiguous. CDR1 is KGHSY, CDR2 FQNENV, per germline. Deletions cut 4 bases from V and 1 base from J, with 13 bases between. This CDR3 comprises 16 residues. In DNA, the CDR3 is TGTGCCAGCAGCCCCCGAGGACCCGGGAACACCGGGGAGCTGTTTTTT. Amino acids: CASSPRGPGNTGELFF.

The rearrangement links TRBV28 to TRBJ2-1, with 9 bases matching TRBD2. The CDR3 runs to 15 residues. V gave up 6 bases and J gave up 7 bases; unmatched junction bases: 10. Germline V gene sequence: CDR1 MDHEN, CDR2 SYDVKM. This CDR3 is CASRLTSGGGNEQFF. CDR3 bases: TGTGCCAGCAGATTGACTAGCGGAGGCGGGAATGAGCAGTTCTTC.

This clonotype has a count of ten or more. The CDR3 coding sequence is TGCAGCGTTGAGAACGACTCTGGGGCCAACGTCCTGACTTTC. Translating gives CSVENDSGANVLTF. This sequence joins TRBV29-1 and TRBJ2-6; D ambiguous. This CDR3 has 14 amino acids. Trimming removed 3 bases at V and 0 bases at J, with 6 bases between. Looked up from germline, CDR1 is SQVTM and CDR2 is ANQGSEA.

The chain is built from TRBV7-8 and TRBJ1-5; perhaps TRBD1 as D (6 bases). Germline CDR1 SGHVS, CDR2 FQNEAQ. V was cut by 1 base and J by 9 bases, with 10 bases left in between. The CDR3 spans 13 residues. CDR3 in amino acids: CASSLGLGGPQHF. The CDR3 coding sequence is TGTGCCAGCAGCTTAGGGTTAGGGGGGCCCCAGCATTTT.

This clonotype has at least ten counts. The chain links TRBV11-3 to TRBJ2-2, with a weak D call TRBD1 (6 bases). Germline V gene lookup returns CDR1 SGHNT and CDR2 YENEEA. The CDR3 contains 16 residues. The V and J ends lost 1 base and 2 bases respectively, with 11 bases between them. CDR3: CASSLGDTRNTGELFF. CDR3 sequence (DNA): TGTGCCAGCAGCTTAGGGGACACTCGTAACACCGGGGAGCTGTTTTTT. The full variable domain, in which reference TRBV11-3 and TRBJ2-2 provide the parts outside the CDR3, is EAGVVQSPRYKIIEKKQPVAFWCNPISGHNTLYWYLQNLGQGPELLIRYENEEAVDDSQLPKDRFSAERLKGVDSTLKIQPAELGDSAVYLCASSLGDTRNTGELFFGEGSRLTVL.

The sample holds many counts of this clonotype. This chain joins TRBV29-1 and TRBJ2-5, with TRBD1 matching 7 bases. Germline CDR1 reads SQVTM; CDR2 reads ANQGSEA. Losses at the gene ends were 6 bases for V and 1 base for J; bases not matched to a gene: 8. The CDR3 spans 14 residues. The CDR3 sequence: CSVGQRGRQETQYF. Here the CDR3 DNA reads TGCAGCGTCGGCCAGAGGGGGCGCCAAGAGACCCAGTACTTC. The entire variable domain, with the rest obtained from reference TRBV29-1 and TRBJ2-5, is as follows: SAVISQKPSRDICQRGTSLTIQCQVDSQVTMMFWYRQQPGQSLTLIATANQGSEATYESGFVIDKFPISRPNLTFSTLTVSNMSPEDSSIYLCSVGQRGRQETQYFGPGTRLLVL.

Of note for this clonotype: A much larger clone lies a single base off, so this may be a read error. CDR3 sequence reads: CNASTLLAGDGDTQYF. CDR3 bases: TGCAATGCTAGCACATTACTAGCGGGGGATGGAGATACGCAGTATTTT. J is TRBJ2-3 and V is TRBV20-1, with 11 bases lining up with TRBD2. This CDR3 contains 16 residues. Per germline, CDR1 DFQATT and CDR2 SNEGSKA (reference sequence).

CDR3 sequence reads: CASSPGHLRGQPQHF. CDR3 sequence (DNA): TGTGCCAGCAGCCCGGGACACCTACGGGGTCAGCCCCAGCATTTT. J is TRBJ1-5 and V is TRBV9; maybe TRBD1 (6 bases). Per germline, CDR1 SGDLS and CDR2 YYNGEE. V gave up 4 bases and J gave up 6 bases, with 17 bases separating them. The CDR3 totals 15 residues.

This clonotype was recorded a few times. The chain uses TRBV12-3 or TRBV12-4 and TRBJ2-7; D tentatively reads TRBD1 or TRBD2 (5 bases each). The CDR3 has 14 residues. Trimming left V 5 bases short and J 3 bases short, with 14 bases between. The CDR3 nucleotides read TGTGCCAGCAGTATCCGGGACCTAAGCTACGAGCAGTACTTC. This translates into CASSIRDLSYEQYF.

Many counts were recorded for this clonotype. This chain links TRBV7-2 with TRBJ2-1, with D uncertain. Per the germline V gene, CDR1 is SGHTA and CDR2 is FQGNSA. The CDR3 totals 15 residues. The ends were cut back, 1 base at V and 1 base at J, with 8 bases in the middle. The CDR3 DNA reads TGTGCCAGCAGCTTAGGCTTCCTATCCTACAATGAGCAGTTCTTC. Protein product: CASSLGFLSYNEQFF.

This clonotype was found a few times. This sequence may be a read error, since a much larger clone differs from it by one base. V and J are TRBV11-2 and TRBJ2-7; possible D gene TRBD2, 5 bases. There are 17 residues in the CDR3. Looked up from germline, CDR1 is SGHAT and CDR2 is FQNNGV. Here the CDR3 reads CASSLDSPLATTYGQYF. CDR3 nucleotide sequence: TGTGCCAGCAGCTTAGATTCTCCCCTAGCTACTACCTACGGGCAGTACTTC.

Ten or more counts support this clonotype. The chain carries TRBV29-1 and TRBJ1-2, with D maybe TRBD1 (5 bases). Germline V CDR1 and CDR2: SQVTM, ANQGSEA. CDR3 length: 13 amino acids. Trimming left V 1 base short and J 4 bases short, with 10 bases between. CDR3 sequence reads: CSVEGEGPYGYTF. In DNA, the CDR3 is TGCAGCGTTGAAGGAGAGGGGCCCTATGGCTACACCTTC. Full variable domain (missing parts from reference TRBV29-1 and TRBJ1-2): SAVISQKPSRDICQRGTSLTIQCQVDSQVTMMFWYRQQPGQSLTLIATANQGSEATYESGFVIDKFPISRPNLTFSTLTVSNMSPEDSSIYLCSVEGEGPYGYTFGSGTRLTVV.

This clonotype showed up many times. The gene calls are TRBV27 and TRBJ2-1; the D is unclear. The CDR3 consists of 16 residues. Germline V lookup: CDR1 MNHEY, CDR2 SMNVEV (reference sequence). The V and J ends lost 6 bases and 3 bases respectively, with 18 bases between them. The CDR3 here is CASSTSETINYNEQFF. CDR3 nucleotide sequence: TGTGCCAGCAGCACCTCAGAGACAATTAACTACAATGAGCAGTTCTTC.

V gene TRBV29-1 combines with J gene TRBJ2-3; D gene ambiguous. Per the germline V gene, CDR1 is SQVTM and CDR2 is ANQGSEA. V lost 0 bases and J lost 0, with 7 bases in between. CDR3 length equals 14 residues. This CDR3 is CSVEDGQSTDTQYF. The CDR3 bases are TGCAGCGTTGAAGATGGGCAGAGCACAGATACGCAGTATTTT.

This clonotype occurred a few times. This chain links TRBV9 with TRBJ2-2; D might be TRBD1 or TRBD2, each matching 5 bases. The V end was cut by 9 bases, the J end by 3 bases, with 21 bases between. From germline, CDR1 is SGDLS and CDR2 YYNGEE. The CDR3 extends over 16 amino acids. CDR3 sequence reads: CATSPRGVWDTGELFF. The CDR3 bases are TGTGCCACCTCACCGAGAGGGGTTTGGGACACCGGGGAGCTGTTTTTT.